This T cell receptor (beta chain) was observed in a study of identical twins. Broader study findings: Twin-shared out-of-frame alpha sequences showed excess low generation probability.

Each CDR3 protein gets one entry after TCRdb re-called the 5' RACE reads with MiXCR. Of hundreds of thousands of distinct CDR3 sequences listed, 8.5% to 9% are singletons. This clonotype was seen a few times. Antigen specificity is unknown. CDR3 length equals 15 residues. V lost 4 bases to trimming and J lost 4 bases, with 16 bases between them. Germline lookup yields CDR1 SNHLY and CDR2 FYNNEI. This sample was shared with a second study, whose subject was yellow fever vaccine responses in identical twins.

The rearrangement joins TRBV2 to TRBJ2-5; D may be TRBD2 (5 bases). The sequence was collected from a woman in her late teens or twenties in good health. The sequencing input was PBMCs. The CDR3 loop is CASSALSSGSETQYF. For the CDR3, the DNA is TGTGCCAGCAGTGCTCTATCCTCGGGGTCAGAGACCCAGTACTTC.